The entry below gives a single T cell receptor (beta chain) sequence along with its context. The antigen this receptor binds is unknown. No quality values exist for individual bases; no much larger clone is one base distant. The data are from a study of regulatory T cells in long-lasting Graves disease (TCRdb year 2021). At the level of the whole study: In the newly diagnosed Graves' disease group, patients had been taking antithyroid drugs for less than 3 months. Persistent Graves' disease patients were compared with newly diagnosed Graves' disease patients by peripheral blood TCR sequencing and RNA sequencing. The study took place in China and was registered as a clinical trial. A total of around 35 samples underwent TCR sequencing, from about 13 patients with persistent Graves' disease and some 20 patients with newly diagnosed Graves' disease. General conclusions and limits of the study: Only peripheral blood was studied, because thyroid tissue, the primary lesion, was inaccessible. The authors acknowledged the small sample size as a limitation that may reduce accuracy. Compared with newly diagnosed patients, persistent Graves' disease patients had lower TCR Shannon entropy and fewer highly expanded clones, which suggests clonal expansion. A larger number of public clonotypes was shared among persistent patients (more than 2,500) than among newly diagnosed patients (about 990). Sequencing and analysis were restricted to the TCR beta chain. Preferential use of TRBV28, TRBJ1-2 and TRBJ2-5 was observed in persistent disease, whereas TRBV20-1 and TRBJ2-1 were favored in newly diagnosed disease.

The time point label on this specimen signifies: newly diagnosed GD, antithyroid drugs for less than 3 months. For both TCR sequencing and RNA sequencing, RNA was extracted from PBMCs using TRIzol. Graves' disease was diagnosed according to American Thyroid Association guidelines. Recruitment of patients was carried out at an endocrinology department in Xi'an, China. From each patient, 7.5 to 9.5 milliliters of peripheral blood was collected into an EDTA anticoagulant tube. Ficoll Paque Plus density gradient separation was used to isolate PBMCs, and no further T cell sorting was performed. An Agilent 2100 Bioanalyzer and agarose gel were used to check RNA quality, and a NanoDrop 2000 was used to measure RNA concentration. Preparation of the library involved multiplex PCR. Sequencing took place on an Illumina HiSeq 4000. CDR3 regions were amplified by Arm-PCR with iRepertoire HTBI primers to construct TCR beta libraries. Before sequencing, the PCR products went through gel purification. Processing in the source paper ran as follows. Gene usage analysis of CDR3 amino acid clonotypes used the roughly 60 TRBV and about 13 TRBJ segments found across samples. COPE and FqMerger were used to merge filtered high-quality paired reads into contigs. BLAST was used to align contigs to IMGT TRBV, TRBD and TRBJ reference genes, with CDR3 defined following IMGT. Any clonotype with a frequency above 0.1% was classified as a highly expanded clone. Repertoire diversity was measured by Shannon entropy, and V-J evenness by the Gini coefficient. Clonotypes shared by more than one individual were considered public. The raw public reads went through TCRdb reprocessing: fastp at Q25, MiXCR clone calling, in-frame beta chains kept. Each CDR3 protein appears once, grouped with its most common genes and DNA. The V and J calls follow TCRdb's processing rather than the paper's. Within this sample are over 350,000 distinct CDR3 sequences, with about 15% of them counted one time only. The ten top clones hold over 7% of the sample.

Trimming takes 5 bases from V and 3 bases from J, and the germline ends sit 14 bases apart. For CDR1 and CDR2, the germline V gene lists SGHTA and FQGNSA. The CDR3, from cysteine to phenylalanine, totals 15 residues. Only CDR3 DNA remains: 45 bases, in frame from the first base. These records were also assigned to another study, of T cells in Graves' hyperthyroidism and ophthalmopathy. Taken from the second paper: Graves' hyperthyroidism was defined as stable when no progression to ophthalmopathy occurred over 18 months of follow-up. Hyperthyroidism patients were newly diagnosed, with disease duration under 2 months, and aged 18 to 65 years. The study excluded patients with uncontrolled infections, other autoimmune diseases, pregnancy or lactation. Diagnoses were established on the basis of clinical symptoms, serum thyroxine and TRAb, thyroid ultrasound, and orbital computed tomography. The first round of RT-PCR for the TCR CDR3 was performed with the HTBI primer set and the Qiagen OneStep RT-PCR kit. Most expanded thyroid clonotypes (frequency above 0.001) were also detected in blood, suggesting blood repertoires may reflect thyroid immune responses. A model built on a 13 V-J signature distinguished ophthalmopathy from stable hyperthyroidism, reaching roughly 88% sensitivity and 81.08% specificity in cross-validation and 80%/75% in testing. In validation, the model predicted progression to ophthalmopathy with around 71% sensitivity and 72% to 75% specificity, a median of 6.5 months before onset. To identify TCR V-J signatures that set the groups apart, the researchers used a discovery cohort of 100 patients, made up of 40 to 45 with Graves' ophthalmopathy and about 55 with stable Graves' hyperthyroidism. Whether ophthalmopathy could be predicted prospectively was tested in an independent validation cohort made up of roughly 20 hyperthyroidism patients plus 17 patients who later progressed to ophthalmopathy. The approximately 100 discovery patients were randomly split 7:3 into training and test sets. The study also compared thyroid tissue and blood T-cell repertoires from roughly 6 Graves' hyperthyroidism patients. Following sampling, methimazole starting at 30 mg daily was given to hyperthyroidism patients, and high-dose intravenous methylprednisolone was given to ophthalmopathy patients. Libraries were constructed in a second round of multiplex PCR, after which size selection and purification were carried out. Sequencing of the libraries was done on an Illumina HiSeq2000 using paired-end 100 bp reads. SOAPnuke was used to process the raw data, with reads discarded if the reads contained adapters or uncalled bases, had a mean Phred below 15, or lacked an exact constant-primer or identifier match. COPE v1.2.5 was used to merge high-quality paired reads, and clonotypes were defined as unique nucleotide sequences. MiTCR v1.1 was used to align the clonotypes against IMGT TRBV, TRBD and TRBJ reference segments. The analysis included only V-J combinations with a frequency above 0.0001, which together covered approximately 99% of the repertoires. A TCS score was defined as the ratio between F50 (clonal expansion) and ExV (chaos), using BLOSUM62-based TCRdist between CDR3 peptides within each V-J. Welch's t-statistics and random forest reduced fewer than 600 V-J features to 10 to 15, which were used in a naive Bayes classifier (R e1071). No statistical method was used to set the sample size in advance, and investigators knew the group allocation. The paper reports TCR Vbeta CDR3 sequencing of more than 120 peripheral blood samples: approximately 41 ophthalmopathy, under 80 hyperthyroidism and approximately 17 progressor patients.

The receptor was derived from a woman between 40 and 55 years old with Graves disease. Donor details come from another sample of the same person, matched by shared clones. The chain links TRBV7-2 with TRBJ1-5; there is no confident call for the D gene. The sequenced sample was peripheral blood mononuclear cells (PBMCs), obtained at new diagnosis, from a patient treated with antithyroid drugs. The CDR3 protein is CTSSRASGINQPQHF. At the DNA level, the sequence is TGTACCAGCAGCCGAGCATCTGGGATCAATCAGCCCCAGCATTTT.